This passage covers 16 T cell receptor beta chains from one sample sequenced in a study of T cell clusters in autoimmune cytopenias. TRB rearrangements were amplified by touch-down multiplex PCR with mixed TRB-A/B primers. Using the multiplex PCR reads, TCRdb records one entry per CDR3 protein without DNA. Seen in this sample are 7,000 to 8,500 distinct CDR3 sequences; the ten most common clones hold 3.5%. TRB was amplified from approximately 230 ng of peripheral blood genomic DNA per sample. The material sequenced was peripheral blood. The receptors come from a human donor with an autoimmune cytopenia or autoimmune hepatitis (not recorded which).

The CDR3 spells CASRPFVLTSTDTQYF. This chain links TRBV5-6 with TRBJ2-3. The CDR3 has 16 residues. Germline V gene lookup returns CDR1 SGHDT and CDR2 YYEEEE. Drawing the rest from reference TRBV5-6 and TRBJ2-3, the complete variable domain is DAGVTQSPTHLIKTRGQQVTLRCSPKSGHDTVSWYQQALGQGPQFIFQYYEEEERQRGNFPDRFSGHQFPNYSSELNVNALLLGDSALYLCASRPFVLTSTDTQYFGPGTRLTVL.

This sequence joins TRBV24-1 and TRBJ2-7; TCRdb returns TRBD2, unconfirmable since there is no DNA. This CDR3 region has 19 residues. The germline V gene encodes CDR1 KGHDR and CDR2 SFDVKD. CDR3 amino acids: CATITGRLSGGNPPCEQYF.

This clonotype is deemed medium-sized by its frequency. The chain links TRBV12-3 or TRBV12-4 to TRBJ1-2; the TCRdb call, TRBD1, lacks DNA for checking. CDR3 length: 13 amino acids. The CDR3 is CASSLGQAYGYTF.

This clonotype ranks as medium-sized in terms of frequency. Here the CDR3 reads CAWSVTGSSNQPQHF. This rearrangement joins TRBV30 to TRBJ1-5; no DNA is available, so the TRBD1 call from TCRdb remains unchecked. The CDR3 runs to 15 residues. Germline V gene sequence: CDR1 GTSNPN, CDR2 SVGIG (reference sequence).

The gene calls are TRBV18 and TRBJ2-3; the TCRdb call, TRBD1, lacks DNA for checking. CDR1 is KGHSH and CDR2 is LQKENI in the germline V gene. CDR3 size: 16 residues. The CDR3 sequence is CASSPARGPHTDTQYF.

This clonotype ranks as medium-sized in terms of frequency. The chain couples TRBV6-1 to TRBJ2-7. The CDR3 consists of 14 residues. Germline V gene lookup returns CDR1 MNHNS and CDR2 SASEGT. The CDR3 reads CASNIDRGTYEQYF.

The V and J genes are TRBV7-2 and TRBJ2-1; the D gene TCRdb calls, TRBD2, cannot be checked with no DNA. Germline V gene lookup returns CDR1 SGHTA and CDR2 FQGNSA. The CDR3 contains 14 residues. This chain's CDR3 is CASSRDSAYNEQFF.

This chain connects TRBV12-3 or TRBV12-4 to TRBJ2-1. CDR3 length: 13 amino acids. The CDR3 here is CASRWYGGNEQFF.

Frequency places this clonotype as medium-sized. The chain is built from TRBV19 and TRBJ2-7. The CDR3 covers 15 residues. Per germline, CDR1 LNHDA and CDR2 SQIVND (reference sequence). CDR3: CASSIERNRNYEQYF.

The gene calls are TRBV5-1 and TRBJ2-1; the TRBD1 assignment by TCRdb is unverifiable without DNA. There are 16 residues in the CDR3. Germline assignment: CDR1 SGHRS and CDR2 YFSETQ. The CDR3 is CASSWTAGSGYNEQFF.

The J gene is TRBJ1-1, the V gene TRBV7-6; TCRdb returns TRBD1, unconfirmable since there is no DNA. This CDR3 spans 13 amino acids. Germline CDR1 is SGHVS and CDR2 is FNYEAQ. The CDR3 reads CASSFDSNTEAFF.

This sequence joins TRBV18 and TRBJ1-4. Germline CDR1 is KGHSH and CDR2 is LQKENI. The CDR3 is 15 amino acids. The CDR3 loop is CASSNDKTTNEKLFF.

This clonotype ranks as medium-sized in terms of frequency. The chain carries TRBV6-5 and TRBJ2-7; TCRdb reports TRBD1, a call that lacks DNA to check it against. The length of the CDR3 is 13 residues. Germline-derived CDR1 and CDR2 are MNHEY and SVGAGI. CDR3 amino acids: CASSYRGRYEQYF.

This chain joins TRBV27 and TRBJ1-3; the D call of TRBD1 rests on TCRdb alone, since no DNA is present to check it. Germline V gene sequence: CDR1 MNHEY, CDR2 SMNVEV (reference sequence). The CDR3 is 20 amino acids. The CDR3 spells CASSPRQSPGQGARGNTIYF.

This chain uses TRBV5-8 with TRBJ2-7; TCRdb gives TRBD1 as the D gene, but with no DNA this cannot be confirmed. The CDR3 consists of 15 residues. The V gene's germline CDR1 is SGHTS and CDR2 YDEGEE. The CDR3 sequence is CASSRTGTSSYEQYF.

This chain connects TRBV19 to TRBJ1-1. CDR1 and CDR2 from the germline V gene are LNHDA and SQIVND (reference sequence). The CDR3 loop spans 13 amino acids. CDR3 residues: CASTDDTVTEAFF.